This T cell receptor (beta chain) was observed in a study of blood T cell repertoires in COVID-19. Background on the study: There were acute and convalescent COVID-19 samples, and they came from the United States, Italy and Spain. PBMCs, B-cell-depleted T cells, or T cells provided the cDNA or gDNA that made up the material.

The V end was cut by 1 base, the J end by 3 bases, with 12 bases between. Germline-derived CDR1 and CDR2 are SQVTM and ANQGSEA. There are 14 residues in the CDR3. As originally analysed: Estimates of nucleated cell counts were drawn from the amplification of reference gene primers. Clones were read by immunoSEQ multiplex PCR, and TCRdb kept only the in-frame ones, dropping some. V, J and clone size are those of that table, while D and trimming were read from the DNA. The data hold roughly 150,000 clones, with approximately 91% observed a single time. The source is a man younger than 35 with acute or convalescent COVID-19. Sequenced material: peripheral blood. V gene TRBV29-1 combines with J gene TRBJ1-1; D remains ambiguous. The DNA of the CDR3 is TGCAGCGTTGAAGCGTGGGCAGATCACACTGAAGCTTTCTTT. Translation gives CSVEAWADHTEAFF.